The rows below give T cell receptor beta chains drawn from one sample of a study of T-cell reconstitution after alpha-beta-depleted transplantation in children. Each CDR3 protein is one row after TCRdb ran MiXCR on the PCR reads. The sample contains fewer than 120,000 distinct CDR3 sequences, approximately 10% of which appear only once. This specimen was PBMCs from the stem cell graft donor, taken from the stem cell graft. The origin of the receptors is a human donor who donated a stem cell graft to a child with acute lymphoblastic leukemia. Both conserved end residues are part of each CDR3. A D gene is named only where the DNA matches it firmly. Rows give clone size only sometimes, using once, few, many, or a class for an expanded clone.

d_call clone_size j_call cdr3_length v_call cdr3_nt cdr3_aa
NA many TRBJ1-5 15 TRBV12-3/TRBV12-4 TGTGCCAGCAGTTTAGTCTCGGGGACGAATCAGCCCCAGCATTTT CASSLVSGTNQPQHF
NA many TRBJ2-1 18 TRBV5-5 TGTGCCAGCAGCTTGGAGGGGTGGGAAGGAAGCTCCTACAATGAGCAGTTCTTC CASSLEGWEGSSYNEQFF
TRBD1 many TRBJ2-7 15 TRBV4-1 TGCGCCAGCAGCCTTGGGACAGGGGTCGCCTACGAGCAGTACTTC CASSLGTGVAYEQYF
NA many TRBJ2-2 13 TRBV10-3 TGTGCCGCCGTGGGGGTTGTGAACGGGGAGCTGTTTTTT CAAVGVVNGELFF
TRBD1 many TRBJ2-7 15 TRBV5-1 TGCGCCAGCAGCTTGGACAGGGGTGTTCCCTACGAGCAGTACTTC CASSLDRGVPYEQYF
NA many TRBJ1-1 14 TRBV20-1 TGCAGTGCTAGAGAAGGCAGGGCGAGAACTGAAGCTTTCTTT CSAREGRARTEAFF
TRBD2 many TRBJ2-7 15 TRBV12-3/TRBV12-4 TGTGCCAGCAGCCGAAGGACTAGTAGCGGCGACGAGCAGTACTTC CASSRRTSSGDEQYF
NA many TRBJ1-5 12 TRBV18 TGTGCCAGCTCAGTTAGCAATCAGCCCCAGCATTTT CASSVSNQPQHF
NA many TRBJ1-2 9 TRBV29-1 TGCAGCGTTGAGGAGGGCTACACCTTC CSVEEGYTF
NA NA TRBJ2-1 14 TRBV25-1 TGTGCCAGCAGTCTCACAGGGTCCTACAATGAGCAGTTCTTC CASSLTGSYNEQFF
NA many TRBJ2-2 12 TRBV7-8 TGTGCCAGCAGCTTAGTTCGGGGAGAGCTGTTTTTT CASSLVRGELFF
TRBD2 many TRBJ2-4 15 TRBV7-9 TGTGCCAGTTCACTACCTTCTAGCGGAAAGGACATTCAGTACTTC CASSLPSSGKDIQYF
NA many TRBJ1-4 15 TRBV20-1 TGCAGTGCTAGAGAGCAGGCGGGCCCTAATGAAAAACTGTTTTTT CSAREQAGPNEKLFF
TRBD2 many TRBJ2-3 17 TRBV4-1 TGCGCCAGCAGCCAAACCTGGACTAGCGGGGCCACAGATACGCAGTATTTT CASSQTWTSGATDTQYF
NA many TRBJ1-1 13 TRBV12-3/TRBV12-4 TGTGCCAGCAGTTTCGAGGGGAGAATGGAGTCTTTCTTT CASSFEGRMESFF
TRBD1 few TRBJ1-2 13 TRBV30 TGTGCCGGATGGACAGGGCCTGGCTATGGCTACACCTTC CAGWTGPGYGYTF
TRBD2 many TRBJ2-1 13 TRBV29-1 TGCAGCGCCCATTGGGGGGGTAACAATGAGCAGTTCTTC CSAHWGGNNEQFF
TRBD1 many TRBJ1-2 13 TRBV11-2 TGTGCCAGCAGCATTACAGGGGGCCTGGGCTACACCTTC CASSITGGLGYTF
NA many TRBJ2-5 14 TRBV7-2 TGTGCCAGCAGCTCCACGGGAGTGGGAGAGACCCAGTACTTC CASSSTGVGETQYF
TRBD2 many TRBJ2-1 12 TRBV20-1 TGCAGTGCTGTGAGCGGGAGTTCTGAGCAGTTCTTC CSAVSGSSEQFF
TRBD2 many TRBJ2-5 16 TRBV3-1 TGTGCCAGCAGCCAAGCGCTAGCGGGGGGGCTCGAGACCCAGTACTTC CASSQALAGGLETQYF
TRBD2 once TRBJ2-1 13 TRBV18 TGTGCCAGCTCACCAGAGAGGACTAGGGAGCAGTTCTTC CASSPERTREQFF
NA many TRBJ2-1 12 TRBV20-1 TGCAGTGCTAGACCCTCCTTCAATGAGCAGTTCTTC CSARPSFNEQFF
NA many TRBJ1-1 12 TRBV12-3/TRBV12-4 TGTGCCAGCGGTCTTGGTCGGGCTGAAGCTTTCTTT CASGLGRAEAFF
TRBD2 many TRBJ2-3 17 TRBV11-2 TGTGCCAGCAGCTTAGACCCGGGGGGTCCCCTTTTCGGTACGCAGTATTTT CASSLDPGGPLFGTQYF
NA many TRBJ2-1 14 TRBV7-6 TGTGCCAGCAGCTTAGAAGACAGGTACAATGAGCAGTTCTTC CASSLEDRYNEQFF
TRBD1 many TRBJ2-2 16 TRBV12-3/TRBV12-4 TGTGCCAGCAGCCCCAACCGACAGGGGGCGGGCGGGGAGCTGTTTTTT CASSPNRQGAGGELFF
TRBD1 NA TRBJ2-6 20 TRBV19 TGTGCCACCAGTAGATGGGGGAGGGACAGGGCCCTCTCTGGGGCCCACGTCCTGACTTTC CATSRWGRDRALSGAHVLTF
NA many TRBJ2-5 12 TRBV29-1 TGCAGCGTTGAAACGGAGATGGAGACCCAGTACTTC CSVETEMETQYF
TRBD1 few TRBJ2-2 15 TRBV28 TGTGCCAGCAGTTTGGCAGGGGGCCGGGCCGGGGAGCTGTTTTTT CASSLAGGRAGELFF
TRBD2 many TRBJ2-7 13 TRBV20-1 TGCAGTGCTATCAGGACTAGCAAAGACGAGCAGTACTTC CSAIRTSKDEQYF
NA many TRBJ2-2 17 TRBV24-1 TGTGCCACCAGTGATTCCAGGGGGGGAACGGGCACCGGGGAGCTGTTTTTT CATSDSRGGTGTGELFF
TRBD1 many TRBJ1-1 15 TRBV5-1 TGCGCCAGCAGCCTCGGGACAGGTATATTCGCTGAAGCTTTCTTT CASSLGTGIFAEAFF
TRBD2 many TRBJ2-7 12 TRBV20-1 TGCAGTGCTGGCTGGGGGGGAGGCGAGCAGTACTTC CSAGWGGGEQYF
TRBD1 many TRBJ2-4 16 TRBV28 TGTGCCAGCAGTTCTTCCGGGACAGGGTCCAAAAACATTCAGTACTTC CASSSSGTGSKNIQYF
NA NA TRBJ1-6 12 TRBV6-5 TGTGCCAGCAGTTACGGGGGGTCACCCCTCCACTTT CASSYGGSPLHF
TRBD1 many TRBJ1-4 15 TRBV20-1 TGCAGTGCTAGAGCCCCCAGGGGGCGGGATGAAAAACTGTTTTTT CSARAPRGRDEKLFF
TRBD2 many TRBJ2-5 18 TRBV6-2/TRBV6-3 TGTGCCAGCAGTTACCCCTTGACTAGCGGGATTCCTGGGGAGACCCAGTACTTC CASSYPLTSGIPGETQYF
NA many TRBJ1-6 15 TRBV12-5 TGTGCTACCCAAGGGGGGGGCCAGAATAATTCACCCCTCCACTTT CATQGGGQNNSPLHF
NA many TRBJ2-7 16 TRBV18 TGTGCCAGCTCACATCTTCCAGAGACAGGCGCCTACGAGCAGTACTTC CASSHLPETGAYEQYF
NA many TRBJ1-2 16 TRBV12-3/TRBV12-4 TGTGCCAGCAGCCTAATCGTGCGGAATCCCAACTATGGCTACACCTTC CASSLIVRNPNYGYTF
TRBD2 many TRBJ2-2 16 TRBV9 TGTGCCAGCAGCCGAGCAAGCGGGGACAACACCGGGGAGCTGTTTTTT CASSRASGDNTGELFF
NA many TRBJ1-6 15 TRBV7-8 TGTGCCAGCAGCTACAGGGAGAGAAATAATTCACCCCTCCACTTT CASSYRERNNSPLHF
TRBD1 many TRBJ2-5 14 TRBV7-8 TGTGCCAGCAGTTGGCGACAGGGCCGCGAGACCCAGTACTTC CASSWRQGRETQYF
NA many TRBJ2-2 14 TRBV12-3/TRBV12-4 TGTGCCAGCAGTTTCTGGCAGGGCACCGGGGAGCTGTTTTTT CASSFWQGTGELFF
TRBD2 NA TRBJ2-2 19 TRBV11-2 TGTGCCAGCAGCTCTGGACTACTAGCGGGAGGGCCGGGCACCGGGGAGCTGTTTTTT CASSSGLLAGGPGTGELFF
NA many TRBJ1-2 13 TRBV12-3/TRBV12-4 TGTGCCAGCAGGGGAGGACAAACCTATGGCTACACCTTC CASRGGQTYGYTF
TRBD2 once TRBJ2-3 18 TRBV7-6 TGTGCCAGCAGCTTAGCACATTCAGAGCGGGGGTCCACAGATACGCAGTATTTT CASSLAHSERGSTDTQYF
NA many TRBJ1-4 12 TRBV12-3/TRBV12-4 TGTGCCAGCGAAGGGGTATCTGAAAAACTGTTTTTT CASEGVSEKLFF
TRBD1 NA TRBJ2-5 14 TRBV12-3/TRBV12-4 TGTGCCAGCAGCAGGGACAGTAGCCCAGAGACCCAGTACTTC CASSRDSSPETQYF
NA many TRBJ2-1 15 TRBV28 TGTGCCAGCAGAACTTACCGGGAGATCTACAATGAGCAGTTCTTC CASRTYREIYNEQFF
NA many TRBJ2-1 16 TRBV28 TGTGCCAGCACCACTCGGGGCAGGCCCTCCTACAATGAGCAGTTCTTC CASTTRGRPSYNEQFF
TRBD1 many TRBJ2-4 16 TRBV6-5 TGTGCCAGCAGTCGCAGGGGGAGTGGGGCCAAAAACATTCAGTACTTC CASSRRGSGAKNIQYF
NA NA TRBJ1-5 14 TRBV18 TGTGCCAGCTCTCCCTTGGACGGAAATCAGCCCCAGCATTTT CASSPLDGNQPQHF
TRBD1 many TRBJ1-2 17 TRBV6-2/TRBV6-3 TGTGCCAGCAGTTACGTCTCAGGGGGTTACCTACCTTATGGCTACACCTTC CASSYVSGGYLPYGYTF
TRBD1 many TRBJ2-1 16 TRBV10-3 TGTGCCATCAGTGACCCCGACAGGGGGCTTAACAATGAGCAGTTCTTC CAISDPDRGLNNEQFF
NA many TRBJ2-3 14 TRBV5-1 TGCGCCAGCAGCTTGGAGCGGAAGACAGATACGCAGTATTTT CASSLERKTDTQYF